The rows below give T cell receptor beta chains drawn from one sample of a study of cytomegalovirus exposure and HLA in healthy donors. Sequencing used immunoSEQ multiplex PCR; TCRdb keeps in-frame clones, though not all of them. This sample has about 89,000 clones, with over 75% found just once. Source material: PBMCs. The receptors originated from a female donor in good health and CMV-seropositive. CDR3s include the opening cysteine and the closing phenylalanine or tryptophan. A D gene is named only where the DNA matches it firmly. Where a row states a size, it is once, few, many or the class of an expanded clone; other rows omit it.

j_call v_call clone_size d_call cdr3_aa cdr3_nt
TRBJ2-7 TRBV10-1 - - CASSESGREQYF TGCGCCAGCAGTGAGTCAGGGAGAGAGCAGTACTTC
TRBJ2-5 TRBV19 - - CASSSMMRQSTETQYF TGTGCCAGTAGTTCCATGATGCGGCAGTCGACGGAGACCCAGTACTTC
TRBJ2-7 TRBV11-2 - - CASSFDRSYEQYF TGTGCCAGCAGCTTCGACAGATCCTACGAGCAGTACTTC
TRBJ2-7 TRBV2 once - CASSARVVDEQYF TGTGCCAGCAGTGCCAGGGTAGTTGACGAGCAGTACTTC
TRBJ2-5 TRBV6-1 - TRBD1 CASSLVGGLETQYF TGTGCCAGCAGTTTAGTAGGGGGCCTTGAGACCCAGTACTTC
TRBJ1-3 TRBV6-1 - TRBD1 CASDQGAGNTIYF TGTGCCAGCGATCAGGGGGCTGGAAACACCATATATTTT
TRBJ2-5 TRBV6-1 - TRBD2 CASSATSGRVQETQYF TGTGCCAGCAGTGCGACAAGCGGGAGGGTTCAAGAGACCCAGTACTTC
TRBJ1-5 TRBV7-2 few TRBD1 CASSLGLIGTGQHQPQHF TGTGCCAGCAGCTTAGGGTTGATCGGGACAGGACAACATCAGCCCCAGCATTTT
TRBJ2-5 TRBV19 - - CASSQGLQETQYF TGTGCCAGTAGTCAGGGGCTTCAAGAGACCCAGTACTTC
TRBJ2-1 TRBV6-1 - - CASSEFRAYNEQFF TGTGCCAGCAGTGAATTCAGGGCCTACAATGAGCAGTTCTTC
TRBJ2-7 TRBV27 - - CASSTNRDTTYYEQYF TGTGCCAGCAGTACGAACCGGGACACGACGTACTACGAGCAGTACTTC
TRBJ2-1 TRBV28 - TRBD2 CASRALAGNEQFF TGTGCCAGCAGGGCTCTAGCGGGCAATGAGCAGTTCTTC
TRBJ1-2 TRBV7-2 - - CASSFGQYGYTF TGTGCCAGCAGCTTCGGACAGTATGGCTACACCTTC
TRBJ1-2 TRBV6-5 - - CASSYSGLATSGYTF TGTGCCAGCAGTTACTCCGGCCTGGCTACAAGCGGATACACCTTC
TRBJ2-3 TRBV7-6 - - CASSPRQPSPLTDTQYF TGTGCCAGCAGCCCTAGACAGCCGTCACCCCTCACAGATACGCAGTATTTT
TRBJ1-2 TRBV20-1 - - CSASEGQFYTF TGCAGTGCTAGTGAGGGCCAATTCTACACCTTC
TRBJ1-4 TRBV7-9 - - CASSSKRVATNEKLFF TGTGCCAGCAGTTCTAAACGAGTTGCAACTAATGAAAAACTGTTTTTT
TRBJ2-3 TRBV4-2 - - CASSQDSQGSTDTQYF TGTGCCAGCAGCCAAGACTCGCAGGGGAGCACAGATACGCAGTATTTT
TRBJ2-3 TRBV7-9 - - CASSLYRDTDTQYF TGTGCCAGCAGCTTATACAGAGACACAGATACGCAGTATTTT
TRBJ1-1 TRBV28 - - CASSFRGTDTEAFF TGTGCCAGCAGTTTTCGGGGGACGGACACTGAAGCTTTCTTT
TRBJ2-7 TRBV15 few - CATSGRDSNYEQYF TGTGCCACCAGCGGCCGGGACTCTAACTACGAGCAGTACTTC
TRBJ1-2 TRBV28 - TRBD1 CASRRTGGVYGYTF TGTGCCAGCAGACGGACAGGGGGTGTCTATGGCTACACCTTC
TRBJ1-1 TRBV4-2 - TRBD1 CASSQTDRDENTEAFF TGTGCCAGCAGCCAAACGGACAGGGACGAGAACACTGAAGCTTTCTTT
TRBJ2-1 TRBV28 - - CASSFFGKMDNEQFF TGTGCCAGCAGTTTCTTCGGTAAAATGGACAATGAGCAGTTCTTC
TRBJ1-2 TRBV4-1 few - CASSRPGSSYGYTF TGCGCCAGCAGCCGACCAGGATCTTCCTATGGCTACACCTTC
TRBJ2-5 TRBV15 few - CATSRIGGETQYF TGTGCCACCAGCAGGATCGGGGGAGAGACCCAGTACTTC
TRBJ1-5 TRBV15 - - CATSAPGGYGNQPQHF TGTGCCACCAGCGCCCCCGGGGGGTATGGCAATCAGCCCCAGCATTTT
TRBJ2-3 TRBV18 - - CASSRNNGGSTDTQYF TGTGCCAGCTCACGGAACAATGGGGGGAGCACAGATACGCAGTATTTT
TRBJ1-1 TRBV30 - - CAWSGSTEAFF TGTGCCTGGTCAGGAAGCACTGAAGCTTTCTTT
TRBJ2-3 TRBV7-6 - - CASSLRGGGTDTQYF TGTGCCAGCAGCTTAAGAGGGGGGGGCACAGATACGCAGTATTTT
TRBJ1-2 TRBV30 few - CAWSKKGAGGYTF TGTGCCTGGAGCAAAAAAGGGGCGGGGGGCTACACCTTC
TRBJ1-2 TRBV2 - - CASSKNRVNYGYTF TGTGCCAGCAGTAAAAACAGGGTTAACTATGGCTACACCTTC
TRBJ1-2 TRBV27 - TRBD1 CASRRMGQGGSYYGYTF TGTGCCAGCAGGCGAATGGGACAGGGGGGATCCTACTATGGCTACACCTTC
TRBJ1-2 TRBV27 few - CASSLGSYGYTF TGTGCCAGCAGTCTCGGGTCTTATGGCTACACCTTC
TRBJ2-3 TRBV4-1 few - CASSQAGSTDTQYF TGCGCCAGCAGCCAAGCAGGGAGCACAGATACGCAGTATTTT
TRBJ1-5 TRBV19 - TRBD1 CASSISGQGVQPQHF TGTGCCAGTAGTATCTCTGGACAGGGGGTACAGCCCCAGCATTTT
TRBJ2-5 TRBV29-1 - - CSARSGWEAQYF TGCAGCGCCCGATCCGGATGGGAGGCCCAGTACTTC
TRBJ1-1 TRBV10-3 - TRBD1 CAISQDRVNTEAFF TGTGCCATCAGCCAGGACAGGGTGAACACTGAAGCTTTCTTT
TRBJ1-1 TRBV6-1 - TRBD1 CASSDGTGAAAFF TGTGCCAGCAGTGATGGGACAGGGGCAGCGGCTTTCTTT
TRBJ1-1 TRBV7-9 - - CASSLVGQLEAFF TGTGCCAGCAGCTTAGTTGGCCAGTTAGAAGCTTTCTTT
TRBJ1-4 TRBV18 - - CASSPPTNPNEKLFF TGTGCCAGCTCACCACCGACTAACCCGAATGAAAAACTGTTTTTT
TRBJ1-1 TRBV27 - TRBD1 CASSLQSRQGYEAFF TGTGCCAGCAGTTTACAATCCCGACAGGGGTATGAAGCTTTCTTT
TRBJ1-2 TRBV29-1 - - CSVEGGDGYTF TGCAGCGTTGAGGGGGGGGATGGCTACACCTTC
TRBJ2-1 TRBV4-1 - - CASSQNGGQYNEQFF TGCGCCAGCAGCCAAAATGGCGGACAGTACAATGAGCAGTTCTTC
TRBJ1-2 TRBV6-5 - TRBD1 CASTTTGTGGEVF TGTGCCAGCACCACTACCGGGACAGGGGGCGAAGTCTTC
TRBJ1-3 TRBV7-9 once - CASSPAGFGNTIYF TGTGCCAGCAGCCCGGCGGGGTTTGGAAACACCATATATTTT
TRBJ2-7 TRBV5-1 - - CASSLSPGWEQYF TGCGCCAGCAGCTTGAGTCCGGGTTGGGAGCAGTACTTC
TRBJ2-7 TRBV28 - - CASRSRGRFYEQYF TGTGCCAGCAGGTCCCGAGGCCGGTTCTACGAGCAGTACTTC
TRBJ2-1 TRBV5-1 - TRBD2 CASSSDGGTSYNEQFF TGCGCCAGCAGCTCCGACGGGGGGACGTCCTACAATGAGCAGTTCTTC
TRBJ1-5 TRBV2 - TRBD1 CASTGTAGPYSNQPQHF TGTGCCAGCACCGGGACAGCCGGCCCTTATAGCAATCAGCCCCAGCATTTT
TRBJ1-1 TRBV5-6 once - CASSPALREGTEAFF TGTGCCAGCAGCCCAGCTTTGAGGGAAGGGACTGAAGCTTTCTTT
TRBJ2-5 TRBV9 - - CASSLNPWVGDQETQYF TGTGCCAGCAGCCTTAACCCTTGGGTAGGGGACCAAGAGACCCAGTACTTC
TRBJ2-2 TRBV29-1 few TRBD2 CSVLPGLAGTGELFF TGCAGCGTTCTGCCGGGACTAGCGGGCACCGGGGAGCTGTTTTTT
TRBJ2-7 TRBV19 - - CASSPNTGFEQYF TGTGCCAGTAGTCCTAATACAGGATTCGAGCAGTACTTC